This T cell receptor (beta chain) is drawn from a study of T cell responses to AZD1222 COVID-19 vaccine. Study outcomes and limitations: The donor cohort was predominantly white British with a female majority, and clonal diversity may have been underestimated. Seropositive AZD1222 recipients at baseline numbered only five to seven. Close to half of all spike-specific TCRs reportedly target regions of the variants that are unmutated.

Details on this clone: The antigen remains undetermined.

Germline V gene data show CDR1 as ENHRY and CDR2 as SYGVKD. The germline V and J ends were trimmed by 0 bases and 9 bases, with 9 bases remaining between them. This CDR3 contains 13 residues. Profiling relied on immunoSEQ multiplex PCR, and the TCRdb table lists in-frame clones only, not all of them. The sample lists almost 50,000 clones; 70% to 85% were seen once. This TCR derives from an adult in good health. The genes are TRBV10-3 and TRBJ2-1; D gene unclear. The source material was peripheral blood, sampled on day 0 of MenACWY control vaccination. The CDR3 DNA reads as TGTGCCATCAGTGAGTCCGTGCCCCCTGAGCAGTTCTTC. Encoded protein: CAISESVPPEQFF.